This TCR beta chain was found in a study of T cells in Graves' hyperthyroidism and ophthalmopathy. The overall study: The authors collected peripheral blood at initial diagnosis, before any treatment.

This clonotype was seen at least ten times. These patients, aged 18 to 65, had recently diagnosed hyperthyroidism lasting under 2 months. The sample of blood was obtained at first hyperthyroidism diagnosis (before any ophthalmopathy symptoms). Fresh peripheral blood, 9.5 to 10 ml of it, supplied the PBMCs. Trimming pared 5 bases from V and 7 bases from J, leaving 14 bases between. CDR3 length equals 14 residues. CDR1 and CDR2 from the germline V gene are MNHNS and SASEGT. RNA transcripts yielded amplified TCR beta CDR3 regions. In the first-round RT-PCR of the TCR CDR3, the HTBI primer set was used. Each CDR3 protein is one row after TCRdb ran MiXCR on the multiplex PCR reads. The sample has 730,000 or so distinct CDR3 sequences; roughly a sixth are singletons.

Sequencing was done on a sample of blood. The origin of this receptor is a woman in her forties or fifties with Graves' hyperthyroidism that later progressed to Graves' ophthalmopathy. The rearrangement uses TRBV6-1 and TRBJ1-4; TRBD1 might be the D (6 bases). The CDR3 bases are TGTGCCAGCAGTTCGGGGGCTGTAGCTGAAAAACTGTTTTTT. As protein: CASSSGAVAEKLFF.